This T cell receptor (beta chain) is drawn from a study of memory CD4+ T cells and cytomegalovirus serostatus. Assay: immunoSEQ multiplex PCR; the TCRdb copy retains only in-frame clones and omits some. The table shows around 45,000 clones, with 74% occurring only once. V was clipped by 2 bases and J by 3 bases, with 11 bases between them. Germline V gene data show CDR1 as SGHKS and CDR2 as YYEKEE (reference sequence). This CDR3 comprises 14 residues. Single viable CD3+CD4+CD8-CD45RO+ cells were sorted as the memory CD4+ T cells. Positive selection with CD4 microbeads enriched total CD4+ T cells. This receptor was taken from an adult in good health and CMV-seropositive. The genes are TRBV5-5 and TRBJ1-1, with D possibly being TRBD1 (6 bases). The sample consisted of memory CD4+ T cells from blood. CDR3 residues: CASSFGGPYTEAFF. CDR3 DNA sequence: TGTGCCAGCAGCTTCGGGGGCCCGTACACTGAAGCTTTCTTT. Full variable domain (outside the CDR3, taken from reference TRBV5-5 and TRBJ1-1): DAGVTQSPTHLIKTRGQQVTLRCSPISGHKSVSWYQQVLGQGPQFIFQYYEKEERGRGNFPDRFSARQFPNYSSELNVNALLLGDSALYLCASSFGGPYTEAFFGQGTRLTVV.